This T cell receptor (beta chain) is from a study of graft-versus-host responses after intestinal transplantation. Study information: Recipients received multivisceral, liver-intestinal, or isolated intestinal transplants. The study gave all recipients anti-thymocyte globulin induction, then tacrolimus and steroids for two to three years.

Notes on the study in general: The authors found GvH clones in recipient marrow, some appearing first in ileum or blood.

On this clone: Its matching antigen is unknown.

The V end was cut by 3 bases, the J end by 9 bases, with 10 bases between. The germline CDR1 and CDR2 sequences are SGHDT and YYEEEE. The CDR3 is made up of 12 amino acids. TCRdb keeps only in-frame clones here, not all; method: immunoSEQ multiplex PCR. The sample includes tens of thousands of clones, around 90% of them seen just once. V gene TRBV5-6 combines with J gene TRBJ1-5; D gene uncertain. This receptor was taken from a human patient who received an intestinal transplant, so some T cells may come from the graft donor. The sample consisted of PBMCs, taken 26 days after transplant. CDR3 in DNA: TGTGCCAGCAGCTCGCTTGGGAGGCCCCAGCATTTT. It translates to CASSSLGRPQHF.